What follows are 15 T cell receptor beta chains derived from one specimen sequenced in a study of blood T cell repertoires in COVID-19. The method was immunoSEQ multiplex PCR; TCRdb's version includes in-frame clones alone and lacks a portion of them. The table has some 320,000 clones, around 87% seen once. The source material was PBMCs or T cells enriched from blood (not recorded which). The receptor set was obtained from a woman between 25 and 40 years old who had recovered from COVID-19.

CDR3: CASSYDTYEQYF. CDR3 in DNA: TGTGCCAGCAGCTATGACACCTACGAGCAGTACTTC. The chain combines TRBV28 with TRBJ2-7; D gene uncertain. CDR3 length equals 12 residues. V lost 6 bases and J 2 bases, leaving 8 bases between the germline ends. CDR1 is MDHEN, CDR2 SYDVKM, per germline.

The rearrangement links TRBV7-9 to TRBJ1-5; D remains ambiguous. The CDR3 has 15 amino acids. Trimming removed 4 bases from V and 10 bases from J, with 20 bases in between. The V gene's germline CDR1 is SEHNR and CDR2 FQNEAQ (reference sequence). As DNA, the CDR3 is TGTGCCAGCAGCTCCAGCTCCATGGGGAGATCACCCCAGCATTTT. Protein: CASSSSSMGRSPQHF.

V and J are TRBV2 and TRBJ1-5, with D perhaps TRBD1 (5 bases). The CDR3 consists of 13 residues. Trimming removed 3 bases at V and 7 bases at J, with 10 bases between. CDR1 SNHLY and CDR2 FYNNEI come from the germline V gene. CDR3 coding DNA: TGTGCCAGCAGTGACAGGGCGGGGCAGCCCCAGCATTTT. Protein: CASSDRAGQPQHF.

The chain has TRBV4-3 and TRBJ2-7, with 7 nucleotides matching TRBD1. This CDR3 has 15 amino acids. Losses at the gene ends were 4 bases for V and 2 bases for J; bases not matched to a gene: 8. CDR1 is LGHNA, CDR2 YSLEER, per germline. The CDR3 loop reads CASSRILTGTYEQYF. DNA for the CDR3: TGCGCCAGCAGCCGTATCCTGACAGGGACCTACGAGCAGTACTTC.

This clone was found a few times. The chain joins TRBV7-6 to TRBJ1-6; a possible D gene is TRBD1 (5 bases). Germline values: CDR1 SGHVS, CDR2 FNYEAQ. The CDR3 is 16 residues long. The V end was cut by 5 bases, the J end by 2 bases, with 13 bases between. The CDR3 DNA is TGTGCCAGCAGCCCCCGTGGCAGGGCCTATAATTCACCCCTCCACTTT. Its translation: CASSPRGRAYNSPLHF.

This chain links TRBV2 with TRBJ1-6, with 7 bases that match TRBD1. The CDR3 is 15 amino acids. V lost 1 base to trimming and J lost 10 bases; unmatched junction nucleotides: 7. CDR1 is SNHLY and CDR2 is FYNNEI in the germline V gene. CDR3 in amino acids: CASSEDWDSTSPLHF. The CDR3 nucleotides read TGTGCCAGCAGTGAAGACTGGGACAGCACGTCACCCCTCCACTTT.

This clone has only one observation. The V call is TRBV6-1, the J call TRBJ1-2; perhaps TRBD1 as D (5 bases). Germline loops: CDR1 MNHNS, CDR2 SASEGT. The V end lost 2 bases, the J end lost 0 bases, and 13 bases lay between the germline ends. The length of the CDR3 is 16 residues. The CDR3 bases are TGTGCCAGCAGTGAACAGGGTATTTCGGCTAACTATGGCTACACCTTC. Protein sequence: CASSEQGISANYGYTF.

The chain links TRBV28 to TRBJ1-2, with 9 positions matching TRBD1. Germline CDR1 MDHEN, CDR2 SYDVKM. The CDR3 consists of 14 residues. Trimming removed 5 bases from V and 8 bases from J; junction bases left unmatched: 9. CDR3 loop: CASSIRQGVMGYTF. The CDR3 nucleotides read TGTGCCAGCAGTATCAGACAGGGGGTAATGGGCTACACCTTC.

The V gene is TRBV30, the J gene TRBJ1-2; 10 bases fit TRBD1. CDR1 and CDR2 from the germline V gene are GTSNPN and SVGIG (reference sequence). The CDR3 length is 15 residues. Trimming cost V 8 bases and J 5 bases; bases outside gene matches: 14. CDR3 bases: TGTGCCCTTATAAAAGGAGTGGACAGGGGGTATGGCTACACCTTC. This translates into CALIKGVDRGYGYTF.

This rearrangement joins TRBV5-1 to TRBJ1-1; D is unresolved. The CDR3 length is 15 residues. V dropped 2 bases and J dropped 5 bases, with 16 bases sitting between them. Germline lookup yields CDR1 SGHRS and CDR2 YFSETQ. DNA of the CDR3: TGCGCCAGCAGCTTTACAGACCTCAGTAGAACTGAAGCTTTCTTT. It is translated as CASSFTDLSRTEAFF.

CDR3 sequence reads: CASSGGPEGYTF. In nucleotides, the CDR3 is TGTGCCAGCAGTGGCGGGCCGGAAGGCTACACCTTC. The genes are TRBV6-4 and TRBJ1-2; no reliable D call. Germline lookup yields CDR1 MRHNA and CDR2 SNTAGT. The CDR3 extends over 12 amino acids. V was cut by 4 bases and J by 8 bases, with 11 bases left in between.

This rearrangement joins TRBV7-3 to TRBJ2-7, with D uncertain. This CDR3 spans 14 amino acids. V dropped 1 base and J dropped 0 bases, with 7 bases sitting between them. Germline V gives CDR1 SGHTA, CDR2 FQGTGA. The CDR3 loop reads CASSLSKSSYEQYF. The CDR3 bases are TGTGCCAGCAGCTTAAGTAAGAGCTCCTACGAGCAGTACTTC.

The genes are TRBV2 and TRBJ1-3; D not certain. Germline V lookup: CDR1 SNHLY, CDR2 FYNNEI. This CDR3 is built from 15 residues. V lost 7 bases to trimming and J lost 0 bases, with 13 bases between them. The CDR3 DNA follows: TGTGCCAGCATTTTAGGACTGCGCTCTGGAAACACCATATATTTT. Translated: CASILGLRSGNTIYF.

This sequence joins TRBV5-1 and TRBJ2-3, with TRBD2 identical over 9 bases. The CDR3 is made up of 15 amino acids. Germline V gives CDR1 SGHRS, CDR2 YFSETQ. The junction had 2 bases not matched to a gene; V was cut back by 2 bases and J by 1 base. The CDR3 loop is CASSFLAGRTDTQYF. As DNA, the CDR3 is TGCGCCAGCAGCTTCCTAGCGGGACGCACAGATACGCAGTATTTT.

The J gene is TRBJ2-5, the V gene TRBV4-1; D is ambiguous. V was trimmed by 4 bases and J by 5 bases, leaving 14 bases between them. Germline CDR1 is MGHRA and CDR2 is YSYEKL. CDR3 length equals 14 residues. CDR3 sequence reads: CASSRETATETQYF. The CDR3, as DNA: TGCGCCAGCAGCCGAGAAACAGCAACCGAGACCCAGTACTTC.